The rows below give T cell receptor beta chains drawn from one sample of a study of cytomegalovirus exposure and HLA in healthy donors. TCRdb's table, derived via immunoSEQ multiplex PCR, lists solely in-frame clones and lacks some. The repertoire holds tens of thousands of clones, with about three quarters as singletons. Sequenced input: PBMCs. Receptors were obtained from a female donor in good health and CMV-seronegative. Both conserved end residues are part of each CDR3. D genes are given only for firm matches. A row's size may be missing; if present it is once, few, many or a size class.

CDR3nt,CDR3aa,j_gene,d_gene,v_gene,abundance
TGTGCCAGCAGCTTTACTAGCGGGATCGATACGCAGTATTTT,CASSFTSGIDTQYF,TRBJ2-3,TRBD2,TRBV7-3,NA
TGTGCCAGCAGCTTGGAGAAGACAGGACTCGGAAACACCATATATTTT,CASSLEKTGLGNTIYF,TRBJ1-3,NA,TRBV13,NA
TGTGCCAGCAGCTTAACGGGCGGGACCTCCCTTCAAGAGACCCAGTACTTC,CASSLTGGTSLQETQYF,TRBJ2-5,NA,TRBV7-3,NA
TGTGCCAGCAGCTTAAATTCAGGCAGTGGTGGGGAAAAACTGTTTTTT,CASSLNSGSGGEKLFF,TRBJ1-4,NA,TRBV7-2,few
TGTGCCAGCAGCGCCTTCCAGGGGGGAGAGACCCAGTACTTC,CASSAFQGGETQYF,TRBJ2-5,NA,TRBV9,NA
TGCGCCAGCCTCGGAGGGATCGGGGGAGAAGCTTTCTTT,CASLGGIGGEAFF,TRBJ1-1,NA,TRBV5-1,few
TGTGCCAGTACGGGACAGGGCTACAATGAGCAGTTCTTC,CASTGQGYNEQFF,TRBJ2-1,TRBD1,TRBV19,NA
TGTGCCAGCAGCTCGTCCCGGGACTGGGGCGAGCAGTTCTTC,CASSSSRDWGEQFF,TRBJ2-1,NA,TRBV7-3,NA
TGCGCCAGCAGCCCCACAGGGGGTACCGACACCGGGGAGCTGTTTTTT,CASSPTGGTDTGELFF,TRBJ2-2,TRBD1,TRBV4-1,NA
TGTGCCTGGGGACAGGGGGCTTTTAGCAATCAGCCCCAGCATTTT,CAWGQGAFSNQPQHF,TRBJ1-5,TRBD1,TRBV30,once
TGCGCCAGCAGCTTGGGGCAGGACACAGATACGCAGTATTTT,CASSLGQDTDTQYF,TRBJ2-3,NA,TRBV5-1,NA
TGCGCCAGCAGCTCCGGGACTTTCACAGATACGCAGTATTTT,CASSSGTFTDTQYF,TRBJ2-3,NA,TRBV5-1,NA
TGTGCCTGGAGCATCTCTGGGACAGGGGGAGAGACCCAGTACTTC,CAWSISGTGGETQYF,TRBJ2-5,TRBD1,TRBV30,NA
TGTGCCACCACGGGCCGGACAGGGGCTAACTATGGCTACACCTTC,CATTGRTGANYGYTF,TRBJ1-2,TRBD1,TRBV15,NA
TGTGCCAGCAGTGAGCAGGGGGCCACAGATACGCAGTATTTT,CASSEQGATDTQYF,TRBJ2-3,TRBD1,TRBV6-1,once
TGTGCCAGCAGTCGGGGAGATCAGCCCCAGCATTTT,CASSRGDQPQHF,TRBJ1-5,NA,TRBV2,few
TGTGCCAGCAGCTTAAAGGGGCCCGGCTACGAGCAGTACTTC,CASSLKGPGYEQYF,TRBJ2-7,NA,TRBV13,NA
TGTGCCAGCAGCTTAAAGTTCCCCGGGGACATTCAGTACTTC,CASSLKFPGDIQYF,TRBJ2-4,NA,TRBV7-8,NA
TGCAGCGCTACCGACAGGGTCGCCAACAATGAGCAGTTCTTC,CSATDRVANNEQFF,TRBJ2-1,TRBD1,TRBV29-1,NA